These T cell receptor beta chains were read from a single sample in a study of T cell responses to AZD1222 COVID-19 vaccine. This table comes from immunoSEQ multiplex PCR, and its TCRdb copy is limited to in-frame clones, with some not included. Among about 94,000 clones listed, 85% were seen once. Sample: peripheral blood, taken 28 days after the second AZD1222 dose. These receptors all come from an adult who received the AZD1222 COVID-19 vaccine. CDR3s include the opening cysteine and the closing phenylalanine or tryptophan. D genes are given only for firm matches. Rows give clone size only sometimes, using once, few, many, or a class for an expanded clone.

j_gene	d_gene	v_gene	abundance	CDR3aa	CDR3nt
TRBJ1-6	.	TRBV15	.	CATSRDGEFYNSPLHF	TGTGCCACCAGCAGAGACGGGGAGTTCTATAATTCACCCCTCCACTTT
TRBJ2-2	.	TRBV15	.	CATSRDKAANTGELFF	TGTGCCACCAGCAGAGATAAGGCGGCGAACACCGGGGAGCTGTTTTTT
TRBJ2-7	.	TRBV2	.	CASSFTYPYEQYF	TGTGCCAGCAGTTTTACTTACCCCTACGAGCAGTACTTC
TRBJ1-5	.	TRBV15	.	CATSSSGRNQPQHF	TGTGCCACCAGCAGTTCCGGACGGAATCAGCCCCAGCATTTT
TRBJ1-1	.	TRBV19	.	CASSGGDVTEAFF	TGTGCCAGTAGTGGAGGGGATGTCACTGAAGCTTTCTTT
TRBJ1-4	TRBD1	TRBV27	.	CASSPGTGGLEKLFF	TGTGCCAGCAGTCCGGGGACAGGGGGCTTGGAAAAACTGTTTTTT
TRBJ1-5	.	TRBV6-5	.	CASTPGGAQPQHF	TGTGCCAGCACTCCGGGGGGGGCGCAGCCCCAGCATTTT
TRBJ2-7	.	TRBV7-2	.	CASSLVGVAGYGAYEQYF	TGTGCCAGCAGCTTAGTCGGAGTTGCGGGATATGGTGCCTACGAGCAGTACTTC
TRBJ2-1	TRBD2	TRBV28	.	CASHRLAGAHYNEQFF	TGTGCCAGCCATAGACTAGCGGGAGCCCACTACAATGAGCAGTTCTTC
TRBJ1-2	.	TRBV29-1	few	CSVAETDTYGYTF	TGCAGCGTCGCAGAGACAGACACCTATGGCTACACCTTC
TRBJ2-3	.	TRBV7-9	.	CASSLLSPFSTDTQYF	TGTGCCAGCAGCTTACTGTCCCCCTTTAGCACAGATACGCAGTATTTT
TRBJ1-6	.	TRBV6-5	.	CASTGTGNSPLHF	TGTGCCAGCACCGGGACGGGGAATTCACCCCTCCACTTT
TRBJ1-1	.	TRBV29-1	once	CTSRRNTEAFF	TGCACCTCAAGGAGGAACACTGAAGCTTTCTTT
TRBJ1-6	.	TRBV5-1	.	CASSLTGPNSPLHF	TGCGCCAGCAGCTTGACGGGACCCAATTCACCCCTCCACTTT